The rows below give T cell receptor beta chains drawn from one sample of a study of cytomegalovirus exposure and HLA in healthy donors. The data were produced by immunoSEQ multiplex PCR, yet TCRdb's version contains in-frame clones alone and is incomplete. The sample yields about 130,000 clones, around 63% seen once. Source material: PBMCs. The origin of the receptors is a human donor in good health. Both conserved end residues are part of each CDR3. A D gene is named only where the DNA matches it firmly. Only some rows state a clone size, as once, few, many or a class for expanded clones.

>TRBV7-2|NA|TRBJ1-5|NA
CASSSGVYSNQPQHF
TGTGCCAGCAGCTCCGGGGTCTATAGCAATCAGCCCCAGCATTTT
>TRBV28|NA|TRBJ1-2|NA
CASSFLARLNGYTF
TGTGCCAGCAGTTTTCTGGCCAGATTAAATGGCTACACCTTC
>TRBV6-1|NA|TRBJ1-4|NA
CASSDVRGQVETNEKLFF
TGTGCCAGCAGTGACGTTCGGGGTCAAGTCGAAACTAATGAAAAACTGTTTTTT
>TRBV28|NA|TRBJ2-7|NA
CASRPTLRAGASYEQYF
TGTGCCAGCAGGCCTACGCTACGGGCGGGTGCCTCCTACGAGCAGTACTTC
>TRBV5-4|NA|TRBJ2-2|TRBD2
CASSPPGTSGSTGELFF
TGTGCCAGCTCACCCCCCGGGACTAGCGGGAGCACCGGGGAGCTGTTTTTT
>TRBV19|once|TRBJ2-1|TRBD2
CASSPRGAGVSGLLFF
TGTGCCAGTAGTCCCAGAGGAGCGGGAGTGTCTGGGCTGCTGTTCTTC
>TRBV5-1|few|TRBJ2-7|TRBD1
CASSLHRGNYEQYF
TGCGCCAGCAGCCTGCACAGGGGAAACTACGAGCAGTACTTC
>TRBV7-9|NA|TRBJ2-1|TRBD2
CASSLSGRADEQFF
TGTGCCAGCAGCTTGAGCGGGAGGGCCGATGAGCAGTTCTTC
>TRBV5-1|NA|TRBJ2-2|TRBD1
CASSLGQGAIGELFF
TGCGCCAGCAGCTTGGGACAGGGGGCTATCGGGGAGCTGTTTTTT
>TRBV19|few|TRBJ1-2|TRBD1
CASSRDRGPYGYTF
TGTGCCAGTAGCCGGGACAGGGGGCCCTATGGCTACACCTTC
>TRBV29-1|NA|TRBJ2-1|TRBD1
CSVAGDRIYNEQFF
TGCAGCGTTGCCGGGGACAGGATTTACAATGAGCAGTTCTTC
>TRBV10-3|NA|TRBJ2-5|TRBD1
CAISEGQAEWETQYF
TGTGCCATCAGTGAGGGACAGGCCGAGTGGGAGACCCAGTACTTC
>TRBV5-6|NA|TRBJ2-1|NA
CASSLAVNEQFF
TGTGCCAGCAGCTTGGCGGTCAATGAGCAGTTCTTC
>TRBV11-2|NA|TRBJ2-3|TRBD2
CASSLSAGGADTQYF
TGTGCCAGCAGCTTATCAGCGGGAGGGGCAGATACGCAGTATTTT
>TRBV27|NA|TRBJ2-7|TRBD2
CASSLRGEGGLAYEQYF
TGTGCCAGCAGTTTAAGGGGTGAGGGAGGGCTGGCCTACGAGCAGTACTTC
>TRBV28|few|TRBJ2-1|NA
CATTDSTNEQFF
TGTGCCACAACTGACTCGACCAATGAGCAGTTCTTC
>TRBV18|NA|TRBJ1-5|TRBD1
CASSTTGGGNQPQHF
TGTGCCAGCTCAACGACAGGGGGCGGCAATCAGCCCCAGCATTTT
>TRBV29-1|NA|TRBJ1-1|NA
CSVDWRGQLNTEAFF
TGCAGCGTTGATTGGAGAGGACAGCTGAACACTGAAGCTTTCTTT
>TRBV5-8|NA|TRBJ2-1|TRBD2
CASSRGLAGTNEQFF
TGTGCCAGCAGCCGAGGACTAGCGGGGACCAACGAGCAGTTCTTC
>TRBV7-3|NA|TRBJ1-1|TRBD1
CASRLTGDNTEAFF
TGTGCCAGCCGCCTGACAGGGGATAACACTGAAGCTTTCTTT
>TRBV7-7|NA|TRBJ2-7|TRBD1
CASSLYFRQGFDYEQYF
TGTGCTAGCAGCCTTTACTTCCGACAGGGGTTTGACTACGAGCAGTACTTC
>TRBV28|NA|TRBJ2-7|TRBD1
CASRGQVPYEQYF
TGTGCCAGCAGGGGACAGGTACCCTACGAGCAGTACTTC
>TRBV19|few|TRBJ2-1|TRBD2
CASSVGPPGLAGVPSYNEQFF
TGTGCCAGTAGCGTAGGTCCTCCGGGACTAGCGGGAGTCCCATCCTACAATGAGCAGTTCTTC
>TRBV14|few|TRBJ2-7|NA
CASSQAGRSSYEQYF
TGTGCCAGCAGCCAGGCGGGACGAAGCTCCTACGAGCAGTACTTC
>TRBV10-3|NA|TRBJ2-7|NA
CAISRWRESKNEQYF
TGTGCCATCAGCCGATGGAGGGAAAGCAAAAACGAGCAGTACTTC
>TRBV5-8|few|TRBJ2-3|TRBD1
CASSSGTGSTDTQYF
TGTGCCAGCAGCTCTGGGACAGGTAGCACAGATACGCAGTATTTT
>TRBV2|NA|TRBJ2-1|NA
CASSELAANEQFF
TGTGCCAGCAGTGAGCTGGCTGCCAATGAGCAGTTCTTC
>TRBV18|once|TRBJ1-4|TRBD1
CASSPVRQGAREKLFF
TGTGCCAGCTCACCGGTCAGACAGGGGGCTCGTGAAAAACTGTTTTTT
>TRBV7-9|few|TRBJ1-3|NA
CASSLDVSRADTIYF
TGTGCCAGCAGCTTAGATGTGAGCCGAGCGGACACCATATATTTT
>TRBV19|NA|TRBJ1-5|NA
CASSDPRGFGQPQHF
TGTGCCAGTAGTGACCCGAGAGGGTTCGGTCAGCCCCAGCATTTT
>TRBV9|NA|TRBJ2-3|TRBD2
CASSVGAGGDTQYF
TGTGCCAGCAGCGTAGGAGCGGGAGGAGATACGCAGTATTTT
>TRBV19|once|TRBJ2-5|TRBD1
CATKGDRARETQYF
TGTGCCACCAAGGGAGACAGGGCCCGAGAGACCCAGTACTTC
>TRBV10-3|NA|TRBJ1-3|NA
CATDSGAFSGNTIYF
TGTGCCACCGACTCAGGGGCTTTCTCTGGAAACACCATATATTTT
>TRBV12-5|NA|TRBJ2-2|NA
CASGRESGGELFF
TGTGCTAGTGGCCGGGAGTCTGGAGGGGAGCTGTTTTTT
>TRBV7-8|NA|TRBJ2-3|TRBD2
CASSFATSGSTDTQYF
TGTGCCAGCAGCTTCGCAACTAGCGGAAGCACAGATACGCAGTATTTT
>TRBV2|NA|TRBJ2-7|TRBD1
CASSGTGGLGWQYF
TGTGCCAGCAGTGGGACAGGGGGCCTCGGGTGGCAGTACTTC
>TRBV2|NA|TRBJ1-2|NA
CASVPPRVNYGYTF
TGTGCCTCCGTGCCCCCACGGGTAAACTATGGCTACACCTTC
>TRBV9|NA|TRBJ1-1|TRBD1
CASSVAGQGGVEAFF
TGTGCCAGCAGCGTGGCGGGACAGGGGGGCGTTGAAGCTTTCTTT
>TRBV9|NA|TRBJ2-2|TRBD2
CASSVGGGANTGELFF
TGTGCCAGCAGCGTAGGGGGAGGGGCGAACACCGGGGAGCTGTTTTTT
>TRBV7-9|NA|TRBJ1-1|TRBD1
CASSMPGQGMNTEAFF
TGTGCCAGCAGCATGCCGGGACAGGGAATGAACACTGAAGCTTTCTTT
>TRBV28|NA|TRBJ1-6|TRBD1
CASSSAGQIYSNSPLHF
TGTGCCAGCAGTTCCGCGGGACAGATATACAGCAATTCACCCCTCCACTTT
>TRBV18|few|TRBJ2-7|NA
CASSPQIAWTSYEQYF
TGTGCCAGCTCACCCCAAATAGCGTGGACCTCCTACGAGCAGTACTTC
>TRBV6-5|few|TRBJ2-7|TRBD2
CASSQHQREVYEQYF
TGTGCCAGCAGCCAACATCAGCGGGAGGTCTACGAGCAGTACTTC
>TRBV27|NA|TRBJ2-2|TRBD2
CASSFLALSGSGTGELFF
TGTGCCAGCAGTTTTTTGGCCCTTAGCGGGAGTGGCACCGGGGAGCTGTTTTTT
>TRBV28|NA|TRBJ1-1|NA
CASGGGDTEAFF
TGTGCCAGCGGGGGGGGTGACACTGAAGCTTTCTTT
>TRBV2|NA|TRBJ2-1|NA
CASSRAGNSYNEQFF
TGTGCCAGCAGCCGCGCGGGAAATTCCTACAATGAGCAGTTCTTC
>TRBV12-5|NA|TRBJ1-2|TRBD1
CASGSTGGFYGYTF
TGTGCTAGTGGTAGTACAGGGGGTTTCTATGGCTACACCTTC
>TRBV7-8|NA|TRBJ2-1|TRBD2
CASSQDRVSGRARSREQFF
TGTGCCAGCAGCCAGGATAGGGTAAGCGGGAGGGCCCGATCCAGGGAGCAGTTCTTC
>TRBV9|NA|TRBJ1-6|TRBD1
CASTTGTGSSPLHF
TGTGCCAGCACCACCGGGACAGGGAGTTCACCCCTCCACTTT
>TRBV7-7|NA|TRBJ2-5|NA
CASSLGAGIQETQYF
TGTGCTAGCAGCTTAGGGGCAGGTATCCAAGAGACCCAGTACTTC
>TRBV7-3|NA|TRBJ2-7|NA
CASRGGRGYEQYF
TGTGCCAGCCGAGGAGGGAGAGGCTACGAGCAGTACTTC
>TRBV19|few|TRBJ2-3|TRBD2
CASSAGLAGSDTQYF
TGTGCCAGTAGTGCGGGACTAGCGGGATCGGATACGCAGTATTTT
>TRBV28|NA|TRBJ2-5|NA
CASSSRDSTAETQYF
TGTGCCAGCTCCTCGCGGGACAGTACCGCGGAGACCCAGTACTTC
>TRBV18|NA|TRBJ1-1|NA
CASSPTTVLKNTEAFF
TGTGCCAGCTCACCGACGACAGTACTCAAGAACACTGAAGCTTTCTTT
>TRBV4-1|few|TRBJ2-7|NA
CASSQETGNVEQYF
TGCGCCAGCAGCCAAGAAACAGGGAATGTTGAGCAGTACTTC